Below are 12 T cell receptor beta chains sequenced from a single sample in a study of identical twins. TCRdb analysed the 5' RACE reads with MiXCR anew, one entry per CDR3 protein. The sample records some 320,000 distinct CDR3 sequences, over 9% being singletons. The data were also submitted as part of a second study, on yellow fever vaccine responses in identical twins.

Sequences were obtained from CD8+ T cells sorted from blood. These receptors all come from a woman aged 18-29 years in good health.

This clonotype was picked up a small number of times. CDR3 amino acids: CASSQTSTSTDTQYF. The CDR3 DNA is TGTGCCAGCAGCCAGACTTCTACCAGCACAGATACGCAGTATTTT. The V gene is TRBV11-2, the J gene TRBJ2-3; D remains unclear. Germline lookup yields CDR1 SGHAT and CDR2 FQNNGV. The V gene lost 5 bases and the J gene lost 0 bases, with 12 bases spanning the gap. CDR3 size: 15 residues.

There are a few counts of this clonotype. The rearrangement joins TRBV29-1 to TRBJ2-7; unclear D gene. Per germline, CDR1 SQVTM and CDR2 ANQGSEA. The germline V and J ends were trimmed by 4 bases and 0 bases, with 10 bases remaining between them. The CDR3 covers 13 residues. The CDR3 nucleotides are TGCAGCGTTGGAGTGCAGAACTCCTACGAGCAGTACTTC. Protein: CSVGVQNSYEQYF.

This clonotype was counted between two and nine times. CDR3 sequence reads: CASSETGGVRYGYTF. CDR3 DNA sequence: TGTGCCAGCAGTGAAACAGGGGGAGTGCGCTATGGCTACACCTTC. The chain is built from TRBV2 and TRBJ1-2; 8 nucleotides line up with TRBD1. The length of the CDR3 is 15 residues. Trimming at V came to 2 bases and at J to 4 bases, leaving 6 bases not matched to a gene. From germline, CDR1 is SNHLY and CDR2 FYNNEI.

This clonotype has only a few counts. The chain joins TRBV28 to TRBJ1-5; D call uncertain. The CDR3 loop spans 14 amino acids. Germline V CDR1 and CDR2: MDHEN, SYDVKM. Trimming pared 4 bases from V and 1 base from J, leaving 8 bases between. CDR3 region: CASSYFGSNQPQHF. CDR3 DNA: TGTGCCAGCAGTTATTTCGGGAGCAATCAGCCCCAGCATTTT.

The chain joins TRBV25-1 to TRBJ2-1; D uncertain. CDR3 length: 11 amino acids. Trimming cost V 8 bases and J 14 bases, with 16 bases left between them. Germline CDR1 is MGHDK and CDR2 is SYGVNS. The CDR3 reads CASGSGPRKFF. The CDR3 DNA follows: TGTGCCAGCGGGTCGGGCCCCAGAAAGTTCTTC.

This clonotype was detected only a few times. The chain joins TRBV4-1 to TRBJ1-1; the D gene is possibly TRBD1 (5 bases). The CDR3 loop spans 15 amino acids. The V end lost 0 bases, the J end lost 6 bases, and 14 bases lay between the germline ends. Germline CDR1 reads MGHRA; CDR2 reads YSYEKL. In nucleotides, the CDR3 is TGCGCCAGCAGCCAAGATTTCAGGGCGACCCCTGAAGCTTTCTTT. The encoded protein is CASSQDFRATPEAFF.

The chain's CDR3 is CASSLTGVGHQPQHF. The CDR3 DNA is TGTGCCAGCAGTTTAACGGGCGTAGGGCATCAGCCCCAGCATTTT. The gene calls are TRBV27 and TRBJ1-5; D not resolved. This CDR3 has 15 residues. The germline V gene has CDR1 MNHEY and CDR2 SMNVEV (reference sequence). Between the trimmed V and J ends, which lost 2 bases and 5 bases, there was a span of 13 bases.

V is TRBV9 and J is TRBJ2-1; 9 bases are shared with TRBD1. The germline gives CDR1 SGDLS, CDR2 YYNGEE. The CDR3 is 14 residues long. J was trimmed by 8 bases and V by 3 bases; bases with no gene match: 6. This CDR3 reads CASSDYRGLDEQFF. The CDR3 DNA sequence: TGTGCCAGCAGCGATTACAGGGGGCTTGATGAGCAGTTCTTC.

The CDR3 loop is CASRPTGGRGQPQHF. The CDR3 bases are TGTGCCAGCAGGCCGACAGGGGGAAGGGGTCAGCCCCAGCATTTT. The V and J genes are TRBV28 and TRBJ1-5, with 9 bases aligning to TRBD1. The V segment lost 6 bases and the J segment 6 bases; nucleotides outside the gene matches: 9. Germline V gene data show CDR1 as MDHEN and CDR2 as SYDVKM. This CDR3 comprises 15 residues.

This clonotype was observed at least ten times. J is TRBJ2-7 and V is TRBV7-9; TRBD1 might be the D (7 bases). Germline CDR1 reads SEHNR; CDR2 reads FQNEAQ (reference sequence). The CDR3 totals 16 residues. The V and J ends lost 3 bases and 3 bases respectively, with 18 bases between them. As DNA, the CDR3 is TGTGCCAGCAGCTTCCCTTCCGGGAGACAGGGCTACGAGCAGTACTTC. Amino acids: CASSFPSGRQGYEQYF. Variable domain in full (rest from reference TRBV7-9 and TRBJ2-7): DTGVSQNPRHKITKRGQNVTFRCDPISEHNRLYWYRQTLGQGPEFLTYFQNEAQLEKSRLLSDRFSAERPKGSFSTLEIQRTEQGDSAMYLCASSFPSGRQGYEQYFGPGTRLTVT.

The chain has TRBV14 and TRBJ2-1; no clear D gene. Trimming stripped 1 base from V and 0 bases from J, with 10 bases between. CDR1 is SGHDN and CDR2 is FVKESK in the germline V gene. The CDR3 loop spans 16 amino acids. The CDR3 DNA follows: TGTGCCAGCAGCCAAGTGGGCTGGAGCTCCTACAATGAGCAGTTCTTC. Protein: CASSQVGWSSYNEQFF.

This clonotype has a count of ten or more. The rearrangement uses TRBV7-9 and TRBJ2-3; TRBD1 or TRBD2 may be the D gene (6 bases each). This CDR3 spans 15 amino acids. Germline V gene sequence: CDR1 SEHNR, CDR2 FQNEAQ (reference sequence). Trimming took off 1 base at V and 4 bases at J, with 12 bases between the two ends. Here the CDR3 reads CASSLEGGSADTQYF. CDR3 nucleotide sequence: TGTGCCAGCAGCTTAGAGGGGGGATCTGCAGATACGCAGTATTTT.